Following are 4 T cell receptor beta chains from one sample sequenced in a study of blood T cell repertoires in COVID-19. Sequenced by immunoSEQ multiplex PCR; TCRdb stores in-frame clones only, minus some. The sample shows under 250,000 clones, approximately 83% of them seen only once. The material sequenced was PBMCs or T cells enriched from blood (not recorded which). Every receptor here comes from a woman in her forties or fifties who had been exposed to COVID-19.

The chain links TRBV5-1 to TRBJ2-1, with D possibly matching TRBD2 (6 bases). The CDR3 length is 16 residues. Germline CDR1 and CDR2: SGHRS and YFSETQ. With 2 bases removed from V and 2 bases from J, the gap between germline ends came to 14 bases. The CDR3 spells CASSFQPGTPYNEQFF. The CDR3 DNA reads TGCGCCAGCAGCTTTCAACCCGGGACTCCCTACAATGAGCAGTTCTTC.

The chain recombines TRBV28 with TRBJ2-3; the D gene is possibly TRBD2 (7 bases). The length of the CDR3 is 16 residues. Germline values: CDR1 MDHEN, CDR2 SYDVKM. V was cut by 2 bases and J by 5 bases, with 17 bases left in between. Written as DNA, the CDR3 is TGTGCCAGCAGTTTAAGAGGGGGGGCTTGGGGAGATACGCAGTATTTT. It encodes CASSLRGGAWGDTQYF.

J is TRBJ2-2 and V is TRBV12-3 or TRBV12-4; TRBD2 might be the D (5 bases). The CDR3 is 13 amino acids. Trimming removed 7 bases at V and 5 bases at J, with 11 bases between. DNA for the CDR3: TGTGCCAGCACTAATCGGGGAACCGGGGAGCTGTTTTTT. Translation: CASTNRGTGELFF.

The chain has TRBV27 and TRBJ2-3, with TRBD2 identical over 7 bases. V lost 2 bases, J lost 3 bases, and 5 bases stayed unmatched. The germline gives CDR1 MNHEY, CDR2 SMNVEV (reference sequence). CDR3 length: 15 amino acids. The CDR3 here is CASSLNLGGTDTQYF. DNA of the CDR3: TGTGCCAGCAGTTTAAATTTGGGGGGGACAGATACGCAGTATTTT.